These 25 T cell receptor beta chains share one sample of origin, sequenced in a study of cytomegalovirus exposure and HLA in healthy donors. Use of 60 Vbeta and 13 Jbeta primers characterized the PCR. Assay used: immunoSEQ multiplex PCR; TCRdb lists only in-frame clones, some missing. This sample contains approximately 79,000 clones. Specimen: PBMCs. Receptors were obtained from a man in his forties in good health and CMV-seronegative.

J is TRBJ2-3 and V is TRBV6-6; D gene ambiguous. This CDR3 has 13 amino acids. Trimming removed 0 bases at V and 5 bases at J, with 6 bases between. From germline, CDR1 is MNHNY and CDR2 SVGAGI (reference sequence). The CDR3 protein is CASSYSGGDTQYF. In nucleotides, the CDR3 is TGTGCCAGCAGTTACTCCGGTGGAGATACGCAGTATTTT.

V usage is TRBV27 and J usage is TRBJ2-5, with 11 bases that match TRBD2. V was clipped by 4 bases and J by 5 bases; unmatched bases: 9. CDR3 size: 16 residues. Germline assignment: CDR1 MNHEY and CDR2 SMNVEV (reference sequence). The CDR3 region has the DNA TGTGCCAGCAGTTCCCGACTAGCGGGATCCATGGAGACCCAGTACTTC. Amino acids: CASSSRLAGSMETQYF.

This rearrangement joins TRBV7-2 to TRBJ2-3; D is undetermined. Germline V gene data show CDR1 as SGHTA and CDR2 as FQGNSA. The CDR3 runs to 14 residues. The V and J ends lost 5 bases and 2 bases respectively, with 11 bases between them. In DNA, the CDR3 is TGTGCCAGCAGCAACCGCGCGCCCACAGATACGCAGTATTTT. Translation gives CASSNRAPTDTQYF.

The chain couples TRBV7-2 to TRBJ2-3, with a tentative D call TRBD2 (6 bases). This CDR3 spans 16 amino acids. CDR1 and CDR2 from the germline V gene are SGHTA and FQGNSA. Trimming removed 8 bases at V and 3 bases at J, with 21 bases between. The CDR3 reads CASCLDGGRATDTQYF. As DNA, the CDR3 is TGTGCCAGCTGCCTGGACGGGGGAAGGGCGACAGATACGCAGTATTTT.

The CDR3 region has the DNA TGTGCCAGCAGTGAAATAGCGGGGTCCACAGATACGCAGTATTTT. It yields the protein CASSEIAGSTDTQYF. This chain connects TRBV6-1 to TRBJ2-3, with 8 bases matching TRBD2. CDR1 MNHNS and CDR2 SASEGT come from the germline V gene. Trimming cost V 2 bases and J 2 bases; bases outside gene matches: 3. This CDR3 contains 15 residues.

CDR3 residues: CASSQDRAGSNQPQHF. The DNA for the CDR3 is TGTGCCAGCAGCCAAGACCGGGCAGGGAGCAATCAGCCCCAGCATTTT. The rearrangement uses TRBV7-9 and TRBJ1-5; tentatively, D is TRBD1 (5 bases). The CDR3 has 16 amino acids. Germline CDR1 and CDR2: SEHNR and FQNEAQ (reference sequence). V was pared by 5 bases and J by 1 base, with 15 bases between. Supplemented by reference TRBV7-9 and TRBJ1-5, the full variable domain reads DTGVSQNPRHKITKRGQNVTFRCDPISEHNRLYWYRQTLGQGPEFLTYFQNEAQLEKSRLLSDRFSAERPKGSFSTLEIQRTEQGDSAMYLCASSQDRAGSNQPQHFGDGTRLSIL.

The chain carries TRBV30 and TRBJ1-5; unclear D gene. With 6 bases removed from V and 1 base from J, the gap between germline ends came to 16 bases. CDR3 length: 15 amino acids. Germline V gene data show CDR1 as GTSNPN and CDR2 as SVGIG (reference sequence). The CDR3 here is CACTISGGSNQPQHF. As DNA, the CDR3 is TGTGCCTGTACGATATCAGGTGGAAGCAATCAGCCCCAGCATTTT.

V is TRBV29-1 and J is TRBJ2-1, with TRBD1 as a possible D gene (7 bases). In germline, CDR1 is SQVTM, CDR2 ANQGSEA. Trimming took off 6 bases at V and 8 bases at J, with 20 bases between the two ends. This CDR3 is 14 amino acids long. The CDR3 loop is CSVLDSLRGDEQFF. The CDR3 DNA reads TGCAGCGTCTTGGACAGTCTCAGGGGGGATGAGCAGTTCTTC.

The chain employs TRBV11-2 and TRBJ2-1, with TRBD2 matching 8 bases. After removal of 5 bases from V and 3 bases from J, the junction contained 9 bases not matched to a gene. Germline V gene lookup returns CDR1 SGHAT and CDR2 FQNNGV. CDR3 length equals 16 residues. CDR3 in amino acids: CASSEIVLAGYNEQFF. The CDR3 DNA reads as TGTGCCAGCAGCGAGATTGTGCTAGCGGGCTACAATGAGCAGTTCTTC.

The chain uses TRBV29-1 and TRBJ2-5, with 8 bases matching TRBD1. CDR1 is SQVTM, CDR2 ANQGSEA, per germline. This CDR3 is 12 amino acids long. V lost 3 bases to trimming and J lost 4 bases; unmatched junction nucleotides: 1. This chain's CDR3 is CSVETGAETQYF. Written as DNA, the CDR3 is TGCAGCGTTGAGACAGGGGCAGAGACCCAGTACTTC.

The J gene is TRBJ2-7, the V gene TRBV7-2; 7 bases align to TRBD2. The length of the CDR3 is 15 residues. CDR1 and CDR2 (germline): SGHTA, FQGNSA. Losses at the gene ends were 2 bases for V and 1 base for J; bases not matched to a gene: 5. DNA for the CDR3: TGTGCCAGCAGCTTAAGAGGGACTATGTCCTACGAGCAGTACTTC. Translated, it gives CASSLRGTMSYEQYF.

The chain is built from TRBV7-9 and TRBJ1-2, with 10 nucleotides matching TRBD1. Germline assignment: CDR1 SEHNR and CDR2 FQNEAQ (reference sequence). V shed 6 bases and J 9 bases; nucleotides not matched to a gene: 13. This CDR3 region has 15 residues. The CDR3 sequence is CASRVLLRQGASYTF. In DNA form, the CDR3 reads TGTGCCAGCAGGGTCCTTCTAAGACAGGGGGCTAGCTACACCTTC.

The chain carries TRBV18 and TRBJ2-7; D is perhaps TRBD1 (5 bases). Trimming took 2 bases from V and 6 from J, leaving 14 bases between them. Germline CDR1 KGHSH, CDR2 LQKENI. The CDR3 is 14 residues long. For the CDR3, the DNA is TGTGCCAGCTCACCAGACAGTTGGGTACGCGAGCAGTACTTC. It specifies CASSPDSWVREQYF.

This CDR3 reads CAWSGPGQGYEQYF. The CDR3 nucleotides are TGTGCCTGGAGTGGCCCGGGACAGGGCTACGAGCAGTACTTC. The rearrangement joins TRBV30 to TRBJ2-7, with 9 bases lining up with TRBD1. Germline CDR1 and CDR2: GTSNPN and SVGIG (reference sequence). The CDR3 runs to 14 residues. V was pared by 1 base and J by 3 bases, with 4 bases of the junction left unmatched.

This chain joins TRBV10-1 and TRBJ2-1; TRBD2 aligns across 14 bases. The CDR3 is made up of 15 amino acids. CDR1 is WNHNN, CDR2 SYGVQD, per germline (reference sequence). The junction had 5 bases not matched to a gene; V was cut back by 4 bases and J by 9 bases. This CDR3 reads CASSAAGLAGVEQFF. The DNA for the CDR3 is TGCGCCAGCAGTGCCGCGGGACTAGCGGGGGTTGAGCAGTTCTTC.

This rearrangement joins TRBV10-3 to TRBJ1-5; D is perhaps TRBD1 (5 bases). From germline, CDR1 is ENHRY and CDR2 SYGVKD. Trimming removed 5 bases at V and 0 bases at J, with 8 bases between. The CDR3 spans 14 residues. The CDR3 nucleotides are TGTGCCATCAGTCGACAGAATAGCAATCAGCCCCAGCATTTT. Its protein product is CAISRQNSNQPQHF.

The CDR3 DNA reads TGCAGCGTCAGACTAGTTACGGAGACCCAGTACTTC. It is translated as CSVRLVTETQYF. V and J are TRBV29-1 and TRBJ2-5; D might be TRBD2 (6 bases). CDR3 length: 12 residues. V lost 6 bases, J lost 5 bases, and 13 bases lay in between. CDR1 SQVTM and CDR2 ANQGSEA come from the germline V gene.

The CDR3 DNA sequence: TGTGCCAGTAGGATTGGGGAGGGTGAGCAGTTCTTC. Amino acids: CASRIGEGEQFF. The rearrangement links TRBV19 to TRBJ2-1; 7 nucleotides agree with TRBD2. Per germline, CDR1 LNHDA and CDR2 SQIVND (reference sequence). J gave up 9 bases and V 6 bases, and 5 bases lay outside the gene matches. This CDR3 has 12 amino acids.

V usage is TRBV19 and J usage is TRBJ1-4; D gene uncertain. The CDR3 contains 13 residues. Germline CDR1 is LNHDA and CDR2 is SQIVND (reference sequence). V dropped 6 bases and J dropped 8 bases, with 13 bases sitting between them. The DNA of the CDR3 is TGTGCCAGTAGAGTCCGTATCGGGGAAAAACTGTTTTTT. The encoded protein is CASRVRIGEKLFF.

J is TRBJ2-5 and V is TRBV7-9, with TRBD2 as a possible D gene (5 bases). Trimming left V 1 base short and J 4 bases short, with 7 bases between. CDR1 SEHNR and CDR2 FQNEAQ come from the germline V gene (reference sequence). The CDR3 sequence is 13 residues long. CDR3 in DNA: TGTGCCAGCAGCTTAGGCGGGTTAGAGACCCAGTACTTC. Translated, it gives CASSLGGLETQYF.

The CDR3 is CARTPGQGDSPLHF. Written as DNA, the CDR3 is TGTGCCAGGACCCCGGGACAGGGTGATTCACCCCTCCACTTT. J is TRBJ1-6 and V is TRBV2; TRBD1 agrees at 9 bases. The CDR3 spans 14 residues. Trimming cost V 9 bases and J 8 bases; bases outside gene matches: 8. Per germline, CDR1 SNHLY and CDR2 FYNNEI.

The chain employs TRBV7-9 and TRBJ2-7; D is possibly TRBD1 (5 bases). Germline V gives CDR1 SEHNR, CDR2 FQNEAQ (reference sequence). This CDR3 is 13 amino acids long. V was cut by 3 bases and J by 5 bases, with 11 bases left in between. CDR3 residues: CASSFGAENEQYF. The CDR3 DNA sequence: TGTGCCAGCAGCTTTGGGGCGGAAAACGAGCAGTACTTC. Full variable domain (missing parts from reference TRBV7-9 and TRBJ2-7): DTGVSQNPRHKITKRGQNVTFRCDPISEHNRLYWYRQTLGQGPEFLTYFQNEAQLEKSRLLSDRFSAERPKGSFSTLEIQRTEQGDSAMYLCASSFGAENEQYFGPGTRLTVT.

This sequence joins TRBV19 and TRBJ1-5; 10 bases map to TRBD1. Per the germline V gene, CDR1 is LNHDA and CDR2 is SQIVND (reference sequence). The ends lost 5 bases at V and 4 bases at J; junction bases unmatched: 20. The CDR3 loop spans 20 amino acids. CDR3 coding DNA: TGTGCCAGTAGTTCCACCCCGGGGACAGGGGTCCCAACTGGTAATCAGCCCCAGCATTTT. Protein: CASSSTPGTGVPTGNQPQHF. Full variable domain (missing parts from reference TRBV19 and TRBJ1-5): DGGITQSPKYLFRKEGQNVTLSCEQNLNHDAMYWYRQDPGQGLRLIYYSQIVNDFQKGDIAEGYSVSREKKESFPLTVTSAQKNPTAFYLCASSSTPGTGVPTGNQPQHFGDGTRLSIL.

The V gene is TRBV6-1, the J gene TRBJ2-2; perhaps TRBD1 as D (7 bases). The germline V gene encodes CDR1 MNHNS and CDR2 SASEGT. Trimming stripped 3 bases from V and 0 bases from J, with 11 bases between. The CDR3 is 16 residues long. CDR3 sequence: CASSEQGGTNTGELFF. In DNA form, the CDR3 reads TGTGCCAGCAGTGAGCAGGGGGGCACGAACACCGGGGAGCTGTTTTTT.

This sequence joins TRBV6-1 and TRBJ2-7; the D gene is possibly TRBD2 (5 bases). CDR1 and CDR2 (germline): MNHNS, SASEGT. V lost 6 bases, J lost 3 bases, and 15 bases lay in between. The CDR3 runs to 14 residues. The CDR3 loop reads CASSASGMVYEQYF. The CDR3 nucleotides are TGTGCCAGCAGCGCCTCGGGAATGGTCTACGAGCAGTACTTC.